Shown below are 12 T cell receptor beta chains from a single sample sequenced in a study of metastatic and nonmetastatic thyroid tumors. With MiXCR, TCRdb called clones anew from the PCR reads. The repertoire has about 16,000 clones, 20% to 30% of them found once; the top ten carry approximately 7.7%. The entire patient cohort was treatment-naive prior to thyroid surgery. Sequencing was done on a sample of tumor tissue. Source of these receptors: a female donor with papillary thyroid cancer or a benign thyroid nodule (not recorded which). Some clones in this sample may be carry-over from other donors' samples.

This clone was seen a handful of times. The chain uses TRBV10-1 and TRBJ2-7, with D perhaps matching TRBD1 (6 bases). The length of the CDR3 is 15 residues. Germline V gene data show CDR1 as WNHNN and CDR2 as SYGVQD (reference sequence). V lost 5 bases and J lost 0, with 14 bases in between. The CDR3 spells CASSSGTRASYEQYF. The CDR3 coding sequence is TGCGCCAGCAGTTCCGGGACAAGGGCCTCCTACGAGCAGTACTTC.

This clone was seen only a few times. The chain employs TRBV10-1 and TRBJ2-5; D is ambiguous. Germline assignment: CDR1 WNHNN and CDR2 SYGVQD (reference sequence). V shed 7 bases and J shed 3 bases, with 18 bases lying between them. The CDR3 length is 15 residues. CDR3 sequence (DNA): TGCGCCAGCATTGAAGGTATGACTGGCAAAGAGACCCAGTACTTC. Translated: CASIEGMTGKETQYF.

The chain links TRBV30 to TRBJ1-1; D is undetermined. V lost 0 bases, J lost 1 base, and 9 bases lay in between. The germline CDR1 and CDR2 sequences are GTSNPN and SVGIG (reference sequence). The CDR3 runs to 14 residues. The CDR3 reads CAWSVYKGNTEAFF. DNA of the CDR3: TGTGCCTGGAGTGTCTATAAAGGGAACACTGAAGCTTTCTTT.

Comments on this clone: The junction does not match germline at one end; this may be a read error. The gene calls are TRBV5-6 and TRBJ2-5; D gene unclear. This CDR3 is built from 13 residues. The germline gives CDR1 SGHDT, CDR2 YYEEEE. CDR3 loop: CASGLNSQETQYF. CDR3 nucleotide sequence: TGTGCCAGCGGCTTGAACAGCCAAGAGACCCAGTACTTC.

This clone is categorized as medium-sized (0.01 to 0.1%). The V call is TRBV6-2 or TRBV6-3, the J call TRBJ1-5; D call uncertain. The germline gives CDR1 MNHEY, CDR2 SVGEGT. Trimming took 6 bases from V and 9 from J, leaving 18 bases between them. The CDR3 covers 14 residues. CDR3 protein: CASSPTGVASPQHF. Written as DNA, the CDR3 is TGTGCCAGCAGCCCCACGGGTGTCGCGTCGCCCCAGCATTTT.

This clone came up a few times. Mismatch with germline at one junction end may stem from a read error. The V and J genes are TRBV6-2 or TRBV6-3 and TRBJ2-7; D is ambiguous. The CDR3 length is 14 residues. CDR1 and CDR2 from the germline V gene are MNHEY and SVGEGT. This chain's CDR3 is CASNTLGTNYEHYF. CDR3 bases: TGTGCCAGCAATACACTCGGTACAAACTACGAGCATTACTTC.

The V call is TRBV9, the J call TRBJ1-2; the D is unclear. Germline CDR1 reads SGDLS; CDR2 reads YYNGEE. V lost 0 bases to trimming and J lost 3 bases, with 15 bases between them. The CDR3 is 16 amino acids. CDR3 loop: CASSVGEEPRYYGYTF. The CDR3, as DNA: TGTGCCAGCAGCGTAGGGGAGGAGCCCCGGTACTATGGCTACACCTTC.

There are a few counts of this clone. The rearrangement links TRBV4-1 to TRBJ1-3, with no clear D. Trimming left V 0 bases short and J 6 bases short, with 6 bases between. In germline, CDR1 is MGHRA, CDR2 YSYEKL. The CDR3 extends over 13 amino acids. CDR3 loop: CASSQEMENTIYF. CDR3 DNA sequence: TGCGCCAGCAGCCAAGAAATGGAAAACACCATATATTTT.

The chain has TRBV6-1 and TRBJ2-1; no clear D gene. The germline CDR1 and CDR2 sequences are MNHNS and SASEGT. V lost 9 bases and J lost 3, with 12 bases in between. The CDR3 has 13 residues. DNA for the CDR3: TGTGCCAGGATGACCCCCCGCTACAATGAGCAGTTCTTC. Its protein is CARMTPRYNEQFF.

This clone counts as medium-sized. This sequence joins TRBV28 and TRBJ1-5; 7 nucleotides match TRBD1. Germline-derived CDR1 and CDR2 are MDHEN and SYDVKM. After removal of 3 bases from V and 4 bases from J, the junction contained 9 bases not matched to a gene. The CDR3 covers 16 residues. Here the CDR3 DNA reads TGTGCCAGCAGTTTTTTCACAGGGGCGATAAATCAGCCCCAGCATTTT. It is translated as CASSFFTGAINQPQHF.

This clone was observed a handful of times. The chain uses TRBV28 and TRBJ2-3, with TRBD2 matching over 10 bases. Germline V CDR1 and CDR2: MDHEN, SYDVKM. The CDR3 is made up of 15 amino acids. Trimming cost V 5 bases and J 7 bases; bases outside gene matches: 9. The CDR3 coding sequence is TGTGCCAGCAGTGTTCCCGGGACTAGCGTATATACGCAGTATTTT. Translation: CASSVPGTSVYTQYF. Using reference TRBV28 and TRBJ2-3 for the parts outside the CDR3, the full variable domain is DVKVTQSSRYLVKRTGEKVFLECVQDMDHENMFWYRQDPGLGLRLIYFSYDVKMKEKGDIPEGYSVSREKKERFSLILESASTNQTSMYLCASSVPGTSVYTQYFGPGTRLTVL.

This clone was observed many times. V usage is TRBV7-6 and J usage is TRBJ2-5; D unresolved. Per the germline V gene, CDR1 is SGHVS and CDR2 is FNYEAQ. Trimming cost V 6 bases and J 5 bases, with 10 bases left between them. The CDR3 has 12 amino acids. CDR3 loop: CASSPAVETQYF. The CDR3 region has the DNA TGTGCCAGCAGTCCTGCTGTCGAGACCCAGTACTTC.